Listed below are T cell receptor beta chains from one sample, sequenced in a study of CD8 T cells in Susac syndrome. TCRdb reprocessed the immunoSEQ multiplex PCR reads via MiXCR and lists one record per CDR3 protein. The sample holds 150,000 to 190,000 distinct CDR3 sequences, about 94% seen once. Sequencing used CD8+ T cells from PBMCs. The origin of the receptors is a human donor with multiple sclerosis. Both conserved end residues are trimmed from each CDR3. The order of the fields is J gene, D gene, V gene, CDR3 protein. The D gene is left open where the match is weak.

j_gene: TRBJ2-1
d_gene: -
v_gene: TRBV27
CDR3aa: ASSLRETLYNEQF

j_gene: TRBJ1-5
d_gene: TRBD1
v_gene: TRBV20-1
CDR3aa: SARGLTGVDNQPQH

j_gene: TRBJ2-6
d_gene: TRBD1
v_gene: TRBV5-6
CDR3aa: ASSSGTGVSGANVLT

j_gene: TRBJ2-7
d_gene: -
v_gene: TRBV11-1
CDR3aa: ASSLVQYYEQY

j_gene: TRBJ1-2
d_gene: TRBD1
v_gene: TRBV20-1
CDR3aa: SARDSKNTNYGYT

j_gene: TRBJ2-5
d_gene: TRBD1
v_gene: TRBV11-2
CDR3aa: ASSHDRVQETQY

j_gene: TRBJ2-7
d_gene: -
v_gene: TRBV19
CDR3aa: ASKTAGTSYEQY

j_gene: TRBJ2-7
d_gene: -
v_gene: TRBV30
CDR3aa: AGGPTLLEQY

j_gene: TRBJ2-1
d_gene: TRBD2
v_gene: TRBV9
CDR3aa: ASGGLARNEQF

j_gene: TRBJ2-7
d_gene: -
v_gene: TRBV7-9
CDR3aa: ASSFGLRQAHHEQY

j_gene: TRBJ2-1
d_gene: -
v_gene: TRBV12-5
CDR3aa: ASGLGHNEQF

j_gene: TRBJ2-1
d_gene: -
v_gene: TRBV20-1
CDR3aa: SARSPPGLWDEQF

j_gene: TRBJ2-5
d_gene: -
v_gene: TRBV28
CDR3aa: ASKGHQSQETQY

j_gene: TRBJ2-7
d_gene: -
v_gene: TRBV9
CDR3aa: ASSVSSNGVYEQY

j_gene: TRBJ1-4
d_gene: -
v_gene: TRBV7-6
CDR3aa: ASSEKRGTNEKLF

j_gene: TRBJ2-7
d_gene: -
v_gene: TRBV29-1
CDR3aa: SVVLGSSYEQY

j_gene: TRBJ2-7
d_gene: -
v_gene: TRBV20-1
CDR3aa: SARDRPKPVYEQY

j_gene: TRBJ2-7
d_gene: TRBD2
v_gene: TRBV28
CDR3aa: ASQRGRTYEQY

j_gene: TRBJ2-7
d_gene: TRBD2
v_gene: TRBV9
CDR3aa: ASSPSGGAVNEQY

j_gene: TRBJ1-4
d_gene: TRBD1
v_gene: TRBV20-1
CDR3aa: SAIHDRVGEKLF

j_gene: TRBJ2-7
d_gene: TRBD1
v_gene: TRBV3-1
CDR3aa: ASSPFRDRVEQY

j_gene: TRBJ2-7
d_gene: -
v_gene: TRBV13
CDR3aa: ASSLGVGGYEQY

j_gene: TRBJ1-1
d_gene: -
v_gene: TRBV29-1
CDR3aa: SVAPVKTEAF

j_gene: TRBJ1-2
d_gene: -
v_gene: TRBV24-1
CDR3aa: ATAQGQRDGYT

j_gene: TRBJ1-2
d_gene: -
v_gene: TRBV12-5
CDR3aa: ASGLTGNVYGYT

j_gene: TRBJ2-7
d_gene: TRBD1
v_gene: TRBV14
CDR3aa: ASSQGDRVQY

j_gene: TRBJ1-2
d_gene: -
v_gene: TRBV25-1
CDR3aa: ASSESGDGYT

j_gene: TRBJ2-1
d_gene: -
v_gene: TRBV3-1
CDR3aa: ASSQKGNEQF

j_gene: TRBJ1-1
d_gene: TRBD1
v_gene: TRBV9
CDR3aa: ASSAGGTEAF

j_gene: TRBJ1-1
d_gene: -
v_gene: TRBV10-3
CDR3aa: AISAGTEAF

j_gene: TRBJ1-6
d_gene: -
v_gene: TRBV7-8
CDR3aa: ASSPAGSSYNSPLH

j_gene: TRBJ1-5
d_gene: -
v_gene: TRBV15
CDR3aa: ATSRATIKDQPQH

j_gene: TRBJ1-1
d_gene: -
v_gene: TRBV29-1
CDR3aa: SATWGEGEAF

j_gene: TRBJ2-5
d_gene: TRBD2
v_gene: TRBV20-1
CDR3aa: SARIYGGIQETQY

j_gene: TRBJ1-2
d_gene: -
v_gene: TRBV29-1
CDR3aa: SVGRQGQGYT

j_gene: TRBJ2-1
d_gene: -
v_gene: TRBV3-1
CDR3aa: ASSQELGGSPYNEQF

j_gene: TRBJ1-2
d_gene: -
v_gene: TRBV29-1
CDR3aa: SGITGNNYGYT

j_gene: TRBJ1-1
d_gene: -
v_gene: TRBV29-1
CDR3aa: SVEGQLGSTEAF